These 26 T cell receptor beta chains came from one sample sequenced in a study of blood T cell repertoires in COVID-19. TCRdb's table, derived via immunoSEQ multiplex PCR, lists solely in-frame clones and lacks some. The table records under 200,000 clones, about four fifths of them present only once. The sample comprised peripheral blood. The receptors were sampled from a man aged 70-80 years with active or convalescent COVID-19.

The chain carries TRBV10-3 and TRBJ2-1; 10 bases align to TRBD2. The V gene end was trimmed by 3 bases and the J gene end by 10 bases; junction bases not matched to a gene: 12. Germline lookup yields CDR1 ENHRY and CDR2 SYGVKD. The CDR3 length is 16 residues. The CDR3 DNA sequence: TGTGCCATCAGTGAAAATATGATAGCGGGGGGTTCGGAGCAGTTCTTC. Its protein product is CAISENMIAGGSEQFF.

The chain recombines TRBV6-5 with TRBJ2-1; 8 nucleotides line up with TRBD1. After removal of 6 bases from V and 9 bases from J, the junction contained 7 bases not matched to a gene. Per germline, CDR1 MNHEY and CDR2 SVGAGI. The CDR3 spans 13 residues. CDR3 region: CASRRTGRGEQFF. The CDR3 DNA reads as TGTGCCAGCAGACGGACAGGGCGGGGTGAGCAGTTCTTC.

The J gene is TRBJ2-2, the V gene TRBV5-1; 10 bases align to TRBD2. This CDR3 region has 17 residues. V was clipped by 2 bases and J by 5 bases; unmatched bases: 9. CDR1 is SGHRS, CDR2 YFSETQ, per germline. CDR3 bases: TGCGCCAGCAGCTTACTGTTAGCGGGAGGCAAGACCGGGGAGCTGTTTTTT. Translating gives CASSLLLAGGKTGELFF.

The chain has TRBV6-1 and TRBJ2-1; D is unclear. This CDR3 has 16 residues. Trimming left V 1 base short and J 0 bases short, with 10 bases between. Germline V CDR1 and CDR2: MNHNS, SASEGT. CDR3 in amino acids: CASSEDSRRSYNEQFF. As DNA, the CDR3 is TGTGCCAGCAGTGAAGATTCCAGGCGCTCCTACAATGAGCAGTTCTTC.

The CDR3 DNA is TGTGCCAGCAGCCTTCGGACAGGGACATCCAATGAGCAGTTCTTC. This translates into CASSLRTGTSNEQFF. The V and J genes are TRBV14 and TRBJ2-1; TRBD1 matches at 8 bases. Germline assignment: CDR1 SGHDN and CDR2 FVKESK. The CDR3 covers 15 residues. With 4 bases clipped from V and 6 bases from J, the junction kept 8 bases outside the gene matches.

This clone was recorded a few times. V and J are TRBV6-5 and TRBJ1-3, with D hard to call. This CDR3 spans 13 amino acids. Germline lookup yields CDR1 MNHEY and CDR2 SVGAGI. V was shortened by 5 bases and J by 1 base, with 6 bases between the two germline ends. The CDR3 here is CASSTDSGNTIYF. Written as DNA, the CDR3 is TGTGCCAGCAGTACAGATTCTGGAAACACCATATATTTT.

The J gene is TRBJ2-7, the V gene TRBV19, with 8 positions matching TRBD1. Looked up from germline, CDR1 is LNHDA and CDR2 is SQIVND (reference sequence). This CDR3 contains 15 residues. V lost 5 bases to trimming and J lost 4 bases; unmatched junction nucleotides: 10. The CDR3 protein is CASSLSGDRRYEQYF. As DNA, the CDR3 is TGTGCCAGTAGTCTGAGTGGGGACAGGAGATACGAGCAGTACTTC.

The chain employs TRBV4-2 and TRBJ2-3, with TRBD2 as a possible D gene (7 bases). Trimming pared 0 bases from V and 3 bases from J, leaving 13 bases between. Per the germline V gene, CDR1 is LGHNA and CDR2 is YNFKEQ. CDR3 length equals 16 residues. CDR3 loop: CASSQDGGGGTDTQYF. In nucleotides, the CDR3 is TGTGCCAGCAGCCAAGATGGAGGGGGGGGGACAGATACGCAGTATTTT.

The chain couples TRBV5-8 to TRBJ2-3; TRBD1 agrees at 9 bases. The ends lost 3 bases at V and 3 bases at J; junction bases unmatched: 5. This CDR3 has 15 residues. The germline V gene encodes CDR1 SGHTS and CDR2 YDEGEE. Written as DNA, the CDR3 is TGTGCCAGCAGCTCCACCGGGACAGGGACAGATACGCAGTATTTT. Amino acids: CASSSTGTGTDTQYF.

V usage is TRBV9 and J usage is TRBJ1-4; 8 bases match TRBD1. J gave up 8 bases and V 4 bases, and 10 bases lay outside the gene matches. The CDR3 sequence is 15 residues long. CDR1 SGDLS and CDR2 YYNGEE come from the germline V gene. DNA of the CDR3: TGTGCCAGCAGCCCTCGGGCAGGGGACAGGGAAAAACTGTTTTTT. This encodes CASSPRAGDREKLFF.

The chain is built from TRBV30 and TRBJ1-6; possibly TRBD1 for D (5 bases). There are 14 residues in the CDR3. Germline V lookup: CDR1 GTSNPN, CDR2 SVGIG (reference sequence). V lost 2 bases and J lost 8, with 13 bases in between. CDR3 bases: TGTGCCTGGAGTAAAAAGGGGCTTGATTCACCCCTCCACTTT. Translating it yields CAWSKKGLDSPLHF.

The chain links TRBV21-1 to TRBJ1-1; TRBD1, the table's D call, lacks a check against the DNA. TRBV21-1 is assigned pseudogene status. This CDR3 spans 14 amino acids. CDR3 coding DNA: TGTGCCAGCAGCAAAAAAGGCCAGGGCACTGAAGCTTTCTTT. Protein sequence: CASSKKGQGTEAFF.

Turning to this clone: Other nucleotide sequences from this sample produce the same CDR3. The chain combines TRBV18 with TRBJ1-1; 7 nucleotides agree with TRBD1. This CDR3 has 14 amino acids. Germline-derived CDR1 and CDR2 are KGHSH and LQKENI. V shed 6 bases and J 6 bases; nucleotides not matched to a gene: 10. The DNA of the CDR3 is TGTGCCAGCTCTCTCCTGGGACAGAAACCTGAAGCTTTCTTT. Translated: CASSLLGQKPEAFF.

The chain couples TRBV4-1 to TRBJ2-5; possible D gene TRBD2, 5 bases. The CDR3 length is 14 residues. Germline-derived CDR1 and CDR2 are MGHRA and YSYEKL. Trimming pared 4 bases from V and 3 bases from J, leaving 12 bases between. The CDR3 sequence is CASSLSTAEETQYF. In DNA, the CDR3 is TGCGCCAGCAGCCTGAGCACAGCGGAAGAGACCCAGTACTTC.

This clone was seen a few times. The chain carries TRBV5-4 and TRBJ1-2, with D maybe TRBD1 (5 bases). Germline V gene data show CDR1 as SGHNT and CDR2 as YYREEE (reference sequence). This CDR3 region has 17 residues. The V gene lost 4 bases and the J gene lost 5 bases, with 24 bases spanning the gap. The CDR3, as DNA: TGTGCCAGCAGCGACACGTCGGGGGGTACCCCTCGTTATGGCTACACCTTC. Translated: CASSDTSGGTPRYGYTF.

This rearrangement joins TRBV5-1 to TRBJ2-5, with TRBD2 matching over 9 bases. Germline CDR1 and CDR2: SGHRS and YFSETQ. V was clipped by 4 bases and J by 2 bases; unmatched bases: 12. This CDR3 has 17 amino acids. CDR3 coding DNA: TGCGCCAGCAGCCTGGAGGGCGGGGGGGCCTGGCAAGAGACCCAGTACTTC. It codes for CASSLEGGGAWQETQYF.

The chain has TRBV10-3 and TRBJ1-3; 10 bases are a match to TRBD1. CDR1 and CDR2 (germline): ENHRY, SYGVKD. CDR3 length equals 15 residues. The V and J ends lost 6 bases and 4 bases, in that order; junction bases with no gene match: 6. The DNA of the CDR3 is TGTGCCATCAGAGGACAGGGGGTATTCGGAAACACCATATATTTT. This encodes CAIRGQGVFGNTIYF.

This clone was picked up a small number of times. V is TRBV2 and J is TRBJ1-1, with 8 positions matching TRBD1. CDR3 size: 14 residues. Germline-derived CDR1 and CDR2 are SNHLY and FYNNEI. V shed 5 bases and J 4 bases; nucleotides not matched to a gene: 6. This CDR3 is CASSLQGVSTEAFF. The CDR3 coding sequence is TGTGCCAGCAGTTTACAGGGGGTGAGCACTGAAGCTTTCTTT.

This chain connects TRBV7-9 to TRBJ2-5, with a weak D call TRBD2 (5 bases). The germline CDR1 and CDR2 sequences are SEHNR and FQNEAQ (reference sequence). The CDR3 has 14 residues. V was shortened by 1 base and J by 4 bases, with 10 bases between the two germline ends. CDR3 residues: CASSLGASRETQYF. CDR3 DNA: TGTGCCAGCAGCTTAGGGGCTAGCCGAGAGACCCAGTACTTC.

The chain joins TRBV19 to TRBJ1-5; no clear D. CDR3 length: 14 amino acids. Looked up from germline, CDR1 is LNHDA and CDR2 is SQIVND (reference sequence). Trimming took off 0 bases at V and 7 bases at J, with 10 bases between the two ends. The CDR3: CASSIEGYLQPQHF. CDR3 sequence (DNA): TGTGCCAGTAGTATAGAGGGCTACCTGCAGCCCCAGCATTTT.

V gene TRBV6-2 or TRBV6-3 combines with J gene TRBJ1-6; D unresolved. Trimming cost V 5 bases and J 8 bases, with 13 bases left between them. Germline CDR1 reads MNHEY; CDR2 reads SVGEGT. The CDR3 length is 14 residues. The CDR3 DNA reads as TGTGCCAGCAGTCCAGAGAGTGGGCATTCACCCCTCCACTTT. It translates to CASSPESGHSPLHF.

Here the CDR3 reads CAWISGGTEAFF. CDR3 sequence (DNA): TGTGCCTGGATTTCAGGGGGCACTGAAGCTTTCTTT. The chain is built from TRBV30 and TRBJ1-1; 7 positions agree with TRBD1. Germline CDR1 GTSNPN, CDR2 SVGIG (reference sequence). Losses at the gene ends were 4 bases for V and 4 bases for J; bases not matched to a gene: 3. This CDR3 contains 12 residues.

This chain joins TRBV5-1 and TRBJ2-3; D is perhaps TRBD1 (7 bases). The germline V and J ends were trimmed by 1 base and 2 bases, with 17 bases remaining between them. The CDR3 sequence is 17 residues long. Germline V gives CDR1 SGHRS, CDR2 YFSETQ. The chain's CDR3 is CASSLPPTGTYTDTQYF. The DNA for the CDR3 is TGCGCCAGCAGCTTGCCCCCGACAGGGACTTACACAGATACGCAGTATTTT. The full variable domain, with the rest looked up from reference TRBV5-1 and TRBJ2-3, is KAGVTQTPRYLIKTRGQQVTLSCSPISGHRSVSWYQQTPGQGLQFLFEYFSETQRNKGNFPGRFSGRQFSNSRSEMNVSTLELGDSALYLCASSLPPTGTYTDTQYFGPGTRLTVL.

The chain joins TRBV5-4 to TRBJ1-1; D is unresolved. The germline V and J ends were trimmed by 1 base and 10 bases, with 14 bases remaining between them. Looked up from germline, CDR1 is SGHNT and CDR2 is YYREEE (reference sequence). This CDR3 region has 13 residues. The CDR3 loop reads CASSLPGMAAAFF. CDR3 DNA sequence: TGTGCCAGCAGCTTGCCGGGTATGGCTGCAGCTTTCTTT.

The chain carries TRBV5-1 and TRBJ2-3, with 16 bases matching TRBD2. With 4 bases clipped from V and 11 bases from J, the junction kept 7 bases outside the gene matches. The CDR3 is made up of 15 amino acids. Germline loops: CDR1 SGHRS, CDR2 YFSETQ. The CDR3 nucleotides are TGCGCCAGCAGCAAGGGGACTAGCGGGGGGGCCTTGCAGTATTTT. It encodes CASSKGTSGGALQYF.

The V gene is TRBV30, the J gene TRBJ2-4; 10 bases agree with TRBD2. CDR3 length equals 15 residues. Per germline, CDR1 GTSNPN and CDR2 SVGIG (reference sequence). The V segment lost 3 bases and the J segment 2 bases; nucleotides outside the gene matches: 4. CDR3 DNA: TGTGCCTGGAGGGGAGCGGGAGGGTCCAAAAACATTCAGTACTTC. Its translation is CAWRGAGGSKNIQYF.